This T cell receptor beta chain was profiled in a study of human T cells and chemical hapten exposure. Study as a whole: While the approximately 23-week study was under way, patients received diphenylcyclopropenone on the scalp every week.

In regard to this clonotype: Its specificity is not known.

Germline values: CDR1 ENHRY, CDR2 SYGVKD. The CDR3 is made up of 13 amino acids. V lost 8 bases, J lost 5 bases, and 4 bases stayed unmatched. TCRdb independently ran MiXCR on the RACE reads; one entry per CDR3 protein. The sample consists of a few hundred thousand distinct CDR3 sequences, around 6% of them appearing once. Study-wide results and limits: Sensitizing to DPC left TCRs with a frequency above 1 in 1000 unaltered.

The time point here: patch test 2, 6 weeks after DPC sensitization. Treatment noted: therapeutic diphenylcyclopropenone sensitization with weekly scalp DPC. This receptor was taken from a woman aged 18 to 35 with alopecia areata. Some clones in this sample may be carry-over from other donors' samples. The rearrangement uses TRBV10-3 and TRBJ2-2; 8 bases fit TRBD1. This material consisted of whole blood, taken in connection with sensitization to the hapten diphenylcyclopropenone (DPC). The CDR3 DNA follows: TGTGCCATCGCTAGGACAGGGACCGGGGAGCTGTTTTTT. As protein: CAIARTGTGELFF.